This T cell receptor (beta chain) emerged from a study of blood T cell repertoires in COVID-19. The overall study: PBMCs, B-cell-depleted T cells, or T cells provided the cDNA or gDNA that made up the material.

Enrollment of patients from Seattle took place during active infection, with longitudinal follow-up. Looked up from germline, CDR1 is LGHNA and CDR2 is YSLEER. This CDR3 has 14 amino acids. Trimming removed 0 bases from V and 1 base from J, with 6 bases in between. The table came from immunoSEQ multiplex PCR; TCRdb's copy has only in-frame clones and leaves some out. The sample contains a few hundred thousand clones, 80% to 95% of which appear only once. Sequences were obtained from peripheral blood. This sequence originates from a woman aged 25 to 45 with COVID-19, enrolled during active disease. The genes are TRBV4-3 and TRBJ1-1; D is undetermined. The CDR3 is CASSQDYPNTEAFF. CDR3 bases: TGCGCCAGCAGCCAAGATTATCCGAACACTGAAGCTTTCTTT.